This is a list of T cell receptor beta chains from one sample in a study of T cell repertoires in cytomegalovirus infection. TCRdb passed the reads through MiXCR, listing each CDR3 protein once. The data contain hundreds of thousands of distinct CDR3 sequences, roughly 29% of them singletons. Antigens for these TCRs are unknown. Sequencing used cultured PBMCs, obtained from culture after CMV antigen stimulation. The receptors stem from a human donor in good health (CMV status not recorded). Some clones in this sample may be carry-over from other donors' samples. Both conserved end residues are part of each CDR3. D genes are given only for firm matches. Expanded clones get a size class; other rows say once, few or many, or leave the size out.

d_call: .; j_call: TRBJ1-2; v_call: TRBV7-6; cdr3_length: 15; clone_size: few; cdr3_nt: TGTGCCAGCAGCTTAGAGGCCAGGGAATCGCATGGCTACACCTTC; cdr3_aa: CASSLEARESHGYTF
d_call: TRBD1; j_call: TRBJ2-1; v_call: TRBV11-1; cdr3_length: 14; clone_size: few; cdr3_nt: TGTGCCAGCAGCCCGACAGGGGGTTACAATGAGCAGTTCTTC; cdr3_aa: CASSPTGGYNEQFF
d_call: .; j_call: TRBJ1-2; v_call: TRBV2; cdr3_length: 13; clone_size: few; cdr3_nt: TGTGCCAGCAGTGAAGAGTCCAACTATGGCTACACCTTC; cdr3_aa: CASSEESNYGYTF
d_call: .; j_call: TRBJ1-1; v_call: TRBV11-2; cdr3_length: 13; clone_size: .; cdr3_nt: TGTGCCAGCAGCTCTATAGGGTCTACTGAAGCTTTCTTT; cdr3_aa: CASSSIGSTEAFF
d_call: TRBD1; j_call: TRBJ1-5; v_call: TRBV12-3/TRBV12-4; cdr3_length: 14; clone_size: .; cdr3_nt: TGTGCCAGCAGTGTCGGGACAGGGGGCGATCCCCAGCATTTT; cdr3_aa: CASSVGTGGDPQHF
d_call: .; j_call: TRBJ2-3; v_call: TRBV11-2; cdr3_length: 18; clone_size: .; cdr3_nt: TGTGCCAGCAGCTTAGGTGGGGTCTCAGGGGTTCCGACAGATACGCAGTATTTT; cdr3_aa: CASSLGGVSGVPTDTQYF
d_call: TRBD1; j_call: TRBJ1-2; v_call: TRBV12-3/TRBV12-4; cdr3_length: 14; clone_size: .; cdr3_nt: TGTGCCAGCACCCCGACAGGGGCCGACTATGGCTACACCTTC; cdr3_aa: CASTPTGADYGYTF
d_call: TRBD2; j_call: TRBJ2-7; v_call: TRBV7-2; cdr3_length: 15; clone_size: medium-sized; cdr3_nt: TGTGCCAGCAGCTTAGGACTAGCGGGGGCCTACGAGCAGTACTTC; cdr3_aa: CASSLGLAGAYEQYF
d_call: .; j_call: TRBJ1-2; v_call: TRBV18; cdr3_length: 17; clone_size: many; cdr3_nt: TGTGCCAGCTCACCATGGCCTCCCCGGGTATATTCCTATGGCTACACCTTC; cdr3_aa: CASSPWPPRVYSYGYTF
d_call: .; j_call: TRBJ2-2; v_call: TRBV7-6; cdr3_length: 17; clone_size: few; cdr3_nt: TGTGCCAGCAGCTTAGCGCTAAGGCGGATAAACACCGGGGAGCTGTTTTTT; cdr3_aa: CASSLALRRINTGELFF
d_call: .; j_call: TRBJ2-1; v_call: TRBV11-3; cdr3_length: 15; clone_size: .; cdr3_nt: TGTGCCAGCAGTTTTGACAGGAGCTCCTACAATGAGCAGTTCTTC; cdr3_aa: CASSFDRSSYNEQFF
d_call: TRBD1; j_call: TRBJ2-7; v_call: TRBV25-1; cdr3_length: 15; clone_size: few; cdr3_nt: TGTGCCAGCAGTGATGAAGGGACAGGGTCATACGAGCAGTACTTC; cdr3_aa: CASSDEGTGSYEQYF
d_call: .; j_call: TRBJ2-5; v_call: TRBV9; cdr3_length: 14; clone_size: few; cdr3_nt: TGTGCCAGCAGCGTATTCGGGGCGACAGAGACCCAGTACTTC; cdr3_aa: CASSVFGATETQYF
d_call: TRBD1; j_call: TRBJ1-6; v_call: TRBV5-6; cdr3_length: 15; clone_size: .; cdr3_nt: TGTGCCAGCAGCAGCCAAGGACAGGGAGATTCACCCCTCCACTTT; cdr3_aa: CASSSQGQGDSPLHF
d_call: .; j_call: TRBJ1-1; v_call: TRBV3-1; cdr3_length: 13; clone_size: .; cdr3_nt: TGTGCCAGCGCCCCTACGGGAAGGTTGGAAGCTTTCTTT; cdr3_aa: CASAPTGRLEAFF
d_call: .; j_call: TRBJ1-6; v_call: TRBV7-2; cdr3_length: 14; clone_size: few; cdr3_nt: TGTGCCAGCAGCTCTAAGGACAGTAGGGGACCCCTCCACTTT; cdr3_aa: CASSSKDSRGPLHF
d_call: TRBD2; j_call: TRBJ2-5; v_call: TRBV15; cdr3_length: 16; clone_size: .; cdr3_nt: TGTGCCACCAGCACAGTAATGACTAGCGGTGCAGAGACCCAGTACTTC; cdr3_aa: CATSTVMTSGAETQYF
d_call: .; j_call: TRBJ2-7; v_call: TRBV15; cdr3_length: 14; clone_size: few; cdr3_nt: TGTGCCACCAGCAGAGATCAGGGGCCCTACGAGCAGTACTTC; cdr3_aa: CATSRDQGPYEQYF
d_call: TRBD1; j_call: TRBJ1-1; v_call: TRBV19; cdr3_length: 15; clone_size: few; cdr3_nt: TGTGCCAGTACCTCACAGGGGAACCTACTTACTGAAGCTTTCTTT; cdr3_aa: CASTSQGNLLTEAFF
d_call: TRBD1; j_call: TRBJ1-1; v_call: TRBV4-1; cdr3_length: 17; clone_size: few; cdr3_nt: TGCGCCAGCAGCCAAGTCGGGGACAGGGCTGTCTACACTGAAGCTTTCTTT; cdr3_aa: CASSQVGDRAVYTEAFF
d_call: .; j_call: TRBJ1-4; v_call: TRBV12-3/TRBV12-4; cdr3_length: 16; clone_size: few; cdr3_nt: TGTGCCAGCAGTTTCGAGGGGGGGAGAATCAATGAAAAACTGTTTTTT; cdr3_aa: CASSFEGGRINEKLFF
d_call: .; j_call: TRBJ2-2; v_call: TRBV6-6; cdr3_length: 17; clone_size: .; cdr3_nt: TGTGCCAGCAGTTACTTCGTCATGTCGGTAGGGACCGGGGAGCTGTTTTTT; cdr3_aa: CASSYFVMSVGTGELFF
d_call: .; j_call: TRBJ1-1; v_call: TRBV7-3; cdr3_length: 15; clone_size: .; cdr3_nt: TGTGCCAGCAGCTTTTTAGGGGGTGGTAGCACTGAAGCTTTCTTT; cdr3_aa: CASSFLGGGSTEAFF
d_call: .; j_call: TRBJ2-3; v_call: TRBV12-3/TRBV12-4; cdr3_length: 15; clone_size: .; cdr3_nt: TGTGCCAGCAGCAAACAGGCTGACTTGACAGATACGCAGTATTTT; cdr3_aa: CASSKQADLTDTQYF
d_call: .; j_call: TRBJ2-1; v_call: TRBV19; cdr3_length: 15; clone_size: .; cdr3_nt: TGTGCCAGTAGCCCTACTAGTGTCACAAACAATGAGCAGTTCTTC; cdr3_aa: CASSPTSVTNNEQFF
d_call: TRBD1; j_call: TRBJ2-7; v_call: TRBV3-1; cdr3_length: 18; clone_size: many; cdr3_nt: TGTGCCAGCAGCCAAGGGACAGGGGGCAGGGACTGGACCTACGAGCAGTACTTC; cdr3_aa: CASSQGTGGRDWTYEQYF
d_call: TRBD1; j_call: TRBJ2-3; v_call: TRBV12-5; cdr3_length: 15; clone_size: few; cdr3_nt: TGTGCTAGTGGTTTAATGACAGGGGAAAAAGATACGCAGTATTTT; cdr3_aa: CASGLMTGEKDTQYF
d_call: .; j_call: TRBJ2-2; v_call: TRBV12-3/TRBV12-4; cdr3_length: 12; clone_size: few; cdr3_nt: TGTGCCAGCAGTCCCGACACCGGGGAGCTGTTTTTT; cdr3_aa: CASSPDTGELFF
d_call: .; j_call: TRBJ2-3; v_call: TRBV7-3; cdr3_length: 13; clone_size: many; cdr3_nt: TGTGCCAGCAGCTTTTACAGCACAGATACGCAGTATTTT; cdr3_aa: CASSFYSTDTQYF
d_call: .; j_call: TRBJ1-3; v_call: TRBV19; cdr3_length: 15; clone_size: once; cdr3_nt: TGTGCCAGTAGTGATGACCTAACTGCTGGAAACACCATATATTTT; cdr3_aa: CASSDDLTAGNTIYF
d_call: TRBD2; j_call: TRBJ2-1; v_call: TRBV7-2; cdr3_length: 17; clone_size: few; cdr3_nt: TGTGCCAGCAGCCGAAGTACTCCGGGACTAGCGGGAAGTGAGCAGTTCTTC; cdr3_aa: CASSRSTPGLAGSEQFF
d_call: TRBD1; j_call: TRBJ1-1; v_call: TRBV5-1; cdr3_length: 14; clone_size: .; cdr3_nt: TGCGCCAGCAGCTTGAACAGGGGGCAGACTGAAGCTTTCTTT; cdr3_aa: CASSLNRGQTEAFF
d_call: .; j_call: TRBJ1-6; v_call: TRBV7-9; cdr3_length: 14; clone_size: few; cdr3_nt: TGTGCCAGCAGCTTCGGACAAAATAATTCACCCCTCCACTTT; cdr3_aa: CASSFGQNNSPLHF
d_call: .; j_call: TRBJ1-2; v_call: TRBV6-2/TRBV6-3; cdr3_length: 15; clone_size: few; cdr3_nt: TGTGCCAGCGCACAACCGGAAGGGGGGGCACAGGGCTACACCTTC; cdr3_aa: CASAQPEGGAQGYTF
d_call: TRBD2; j_call: TRBJ2-2; v_call: TRBV19; cdr3_length: 16; clone_size: few; cdr3_nt: TGTGCCAGTAGTATAGGGCTAGCGGGAGTCACCGGGGAGCTGTTTTTT; cdr3_aa: CASSIGLAGVTGELFF
d_call: TRBD1; j_call: TRBJ1-2; v_call: TRBV5-6; cdr3_length: 14; clone_size: few; cdr3_nt: TGTGCCAGCAGCAAGGACAGGGGGATCTATGGCTACACCTTC; cdr3_aa: CASSKDRGIYGYTF
d_call: TRBD1; j_call: TRBJ1-6; v_call: TRBV7-9; cdr3_length: 15; clone_size: .; cdr3_nt: TGTGCCAGCAGCTTAGAAGGGACAGATCTCTCACCCCTCCACTTT; cdr3_aa: CASSLEGTDLSPLHF
d_call: .; j_call: TRBJ1-1; v_call: TRBV7-9; cdr3_length: 15; clone_size: few; cdr3_nt: TGTGCCAGCAGACCGGAGGGAGGGGAAGGAGCTGAAGCTTTCTTT; cdr3_aa: CASRPEGGEGAEAFF
d_call: .; j_call: TRBJ1-1; v_call: TRBV7-8; cdr3_length: 13; clone_size: .; cdr3_nt: TGTGCCAGCAGCCGGACACCGTATACTGAAGCTTTCTTT; cdr3_aa: CASSRTPYTEAFF
d_call: .; j_call: TRBJ1-1; v_call: TRBV7-6; cdr3_length: 15; clone_size: few; cdr3_nt: TGTGCCAGCAGCTCATATGGGGGCGGTGGCACTGAAGCTTTCTTT; cdr3_aa: CASSSYGGGGTEAFF
d_call: .; j_call: TRBJ2-3; v_call: TRBV20-1; cdr3_length: 13; clone_size: .; cdr3_nt: TGCAGTGCTAGAGTCCCGGCAAAGGATACGCAGTATTTT; cdr3_aa: CSARVPAKDTQYF
d_call: .; j_call: TRBJ1-5; v_call: TRBV28; cdr3_length: 16; clone_size: .; cdr3_nt: TGTGCCAGCAGACCCGGGAGAAGCGGGAGCAACCAGCCCCAGCATTTT; cdr3_aa: CASRPGRSGSNQPQHF
d_call: TRBD2; j_call: TRBJ2-1; v_call: TRBV18; cdr3_length: 17; clone_size: many; cdr3_nt: TGTGCCAGCTCACCACCCATAGGTAGCGGGAGCCACAATGAGCAGTTCTTC; cdr3_aa: CASSPPIGSGSHNEQFF
d_call: .; j_call: TRBJ2-3; v_call: TRBV24-1; cdr3_length: 14; clone_size: many; cdr3_nt: TGTGCCACCAGTGAATCGGGGGGCGCAGATACGCAGTATTTT; cdr3_aa: CATSESGGADTQYF
d_call: .; j_call: TRBJ2-1; v_call: TRBV19; cdr3_length: 15; clone_size: few; cdr3_nt: TGTGCCAGTAGTATAGGAGGAGGGGCGGGCAATGAGCAGTTCTTC; cdr3_aa: CASSIGGGAGNEQFF
d_call: .; j_call: TRBJ1-4; v_call: TRBV7-9; cdr3_length: 16; clone_size: .; cdr3_nt: TGTGCCAGCAGCTCCGGACAGATCTCAACTAATGAAAAACTGTTTTTT; cdr3_aa: CASSSGQISTNEKLFF
d_call: TRBD1; j_call: TRBJ1-1; v_call: TRBV28; cdr3_length: 13; clone_size: .; cdr3_nt: TGTGCCAGCAGCGATGGGACAGGGGCTGAAGCTTTCTTT; cdr3_aa: CASSDGTGAEAFF
d_call: TRBD1; j_call: TRBJ1-5; v_call: TRBV19; cdr3_length: 15; clone_size: .; cdr3_nt: TGTGCCAGTAGAGGCGGGCAGGGGGCCAATCAGCCCCAGCATTTT; cdr3_aa: CASRGGQGANQPQHF
d_call: .; j_call: TRBJ2-7; v_call: TRBV12-3/TRBV12-4; cdr3_length: 15; clone_size: few; cdr3_nt: TGTGCCAGCAGCCCCGGGACTTCCTCCCTCTCCGAGCAGTACTTC; cdr3_aa: CASSPGTSSLSEQYF
d_call: TRBD1; j_call: TRBJ2-7; v_call: TRBV20-1; cdr3_length: 13; clone_size: .; cdr3_nt: TGCAGTGCTCCCCGGGACAGTAACCGGGGGCAGTACTTC; cdr3_aa: CSAPRDSNRGQYF